The subject of this entry is one TCR beta chain. What it binds is unknown. This CDR3 is 16 amino acids long. Trimming took 3 bases from V and 2 from J; bases not matched to a gene: 4. CDR1 and CDR2 from the germline V gene are ENHRY and SYGVKD. Clones were sequenced by immunoSEQ multiplex PCR, and TCRdb holds only the in-frame ones, with some missing. The sample lists over 95,000 clones, 58% occurring once. This sample stems from a study of cytotoxic CD8 clonotypes in ibrutinib-treated CLL. Study context: The authors obtained response samples at a median of approximately 11 months of treatment, range 6 to 36. Sequenced samples delivered averages of 200,000 to 300,000 productive templates and 87,000 or so productive rearrangements. Study results and caveats: Treatment saw public clonotypes, which were uncommon, either contract or stay stable.

The V call is TRBV10-3, the J call TRBJ2-3; 11 positions match TRBD2. This receptor was taken from a human donor with chronic lymphocytic leukemia. This material consisted of PBMCs, taken after 24 months of ibrutinib treatment. The CDR3 bases are TGTGCCATCAGTGAAAATAGCGGGGGGGACACAGATACGCAGTATTTT. Translation gives CAISENSGGDTDTQYF.